The source of this TCR beta chain is a study of CD8+CD57+ T cells in acquired aplastic anemia (dated by TCRdb to between 2018 and 2020). Notes on the research overall: A mean of approximately 3 ug of DNA, ranging from roughly 0.19 to 27.4 ug, was extracted from sorted CD4+ and CD8+ cells.

Broad study findings and their caveats: Between patients and healthy controls, no significant difference in CD8+ Simpson's diversity was found (P=0.060). Although roughly 29 CD8+ CDR3 sequences were shared by patients and controls, these sequences appeared highly expressed in patients and within the immunodominant clones of patients.

Profiling of TCR beta VDJ combinations and CDR3 sequences used genomic DNA as the template. TCR repertoire sequencing was run on an Illumina HiSeq 2000. The original pipeline was this. TRBV/TRBJ rearrangement plots, CDR3 size and DJ length profiles, and Simpson's diversity index were used to evaluate the repertoires. The most abundant DNA sequence in the deep sequencing data was defined as the immunodominant clone. CDR3 amino acid sequences were screened for sharing across subjects and compared with published repertoires and the VDJdb database. TCRdb handled the public reads itself, with Q25 trimming in fastp and clone calling in MiXCR, and kept productive beta chains. CDR3 protein duplicates are merged, each entry listing the most common genes and DNA. The V and J calls reflect TCRdb's pipeline rather than the authors' work. This sample holds under 200,000 distinct CDR3 sequences; 64% were observed only once. The ten largest account for about 43% of the sample.

The cysteine opens and the phenylalanine closes a CDR3 of 15 amino acids. The kept DNA is CDR3 alone, 45 bases in frame from the first base. Trimming removed 1 base from V and 7 bases from J, leaving 11 bases between the germline ends. CDR1 SGHTA and CDR2 FQGTGA are derived from the germline V gene. In the study, sorted CD4+ and CD8+ blood T cells from patients with severe aplastic anemia and from healthy subjects underwent deep sequencing of TCR repertoires. Ficoll-Paque density gradient centrifugation was used to isolate peripheral blood mononuclear cells. Before DNA was extracted, CD4+ and CD8+ T cells were sorted using either FACS or magnetic beads. As regards this clonotype: The antigen this receptor binds is unknown. No base quality information exists; no much larger clone differs at one position.

The sequenced material came from sorted CD4+, CD8+, or CD8+CD57+ T cells (not recorded which) from PBMCs. The clonotype originates from a human donor with severe aplastic anemia or a healthy control (not recorded which). Recombination connected TRBV7-3 to TRBJ1-6, with no confidently assigned D gene. DNA sequence: TGTGCCAGCAGCTTAATCGGGCAGGTAAATTCACCCCTCCACTTT. The translation is CASSLIGQVNSPLHF.